This T cell receptor beta chain was documented in a study of radiotherapy plus CTLA-4 blockade in lung cancer. Study conclusions and caveats: Once radiotherapy plus ipilimumab had been given, TCR clones derived from tumor expanded in blood. Reports identified early blood T cell clone dynamics, with interferon-beta, as the best response predictor.

The CDR3 contains 15 residues. The junction had 8 bases not matched to a gene; V was cut back by 3 bases and J by 6 bases. Per germline, CDR1 SGHTA and CDR2 FQGNSA. The protocol was immunoSEQ multiplex PCR, while the TCRdb copy is restricted to in-frame clones and leaves out a portion. The sample shows approximately 60,000 clones, 70% to 85% of them seen only once. Points on this clone: The target antigen is unknown.

The source is a human donor with non-small cell lung cancer whose response to radiotherapy plus ipilimumab could not be evaluated. Material: peripheral blood, obtained from a patient treated with radiotherapy plus ipilimumab. This chain connects TRBV7-2 to TRBJ2-3; 8 bases agree with TRBD2. The CDR3 nucleotides are TGTGCCAGCAGCTTCCGGACTAGCCTGCTGGATACGCAGTATTTT. Its translation: CASSFRTSLLDTQYF.